The next 29 T cell receptor beta chains were all read from a single sample in a study of T-cell reconstitution after alpha-beta-depleted transplantation in children. The TCRbeta library was prepared with unique molecular identifiers. One entry per CDR3 protein results from TCRdb running MiXCR on the PCR reads. The table shows fewer than 750,000 distinct CDR3 sequences, with under 25% occurring only once. The starting material was PBMCs, mostly from graft donor cells, obtained 360 days after TCRalphabeta/CD19-depleted stem cell transplant. These receptors came from a boy in the first two years of life who had a stem cell transplant for acute myeloid leukemia, so the T cells may come from the graft donor.

This clonotype has a count of ten or more. This chain uses TRBV7-9 with TRBJ2-3; 10 bases agree with TRBD2. This CDR3 spans 17 amino acids. Germline assignment: CDR1 SEHNR and CDR2 FQNEAQ (reference sequence). V lost 2 bases, J lost 6 bases, and 11 bases stayed unmatched. The CDR3 nucleotides read TGTGCCAGCAGCTTATCTTTCCCAGCGGGGGGGGTTGATACGCAGTATTTT. Translated: CASSLSFPAGGVDTQYF.

This clonotype was detected many times. For the CDR3, the DNA is TGCAGTGCAAAGACTAGCGGGGGTAATACGGGGGAGCAGTACTTC. The encoded protein is CSAKTSGGNTGEQYF. The rearrangement uses TRBV20-1 and TRBJ2-7; 12 bases line up with TRBD2. The CDR3 runs to 15 residues. The V and J ends lost 6 bases and 7 bases, in that order; junction bases with no gene match: 13. Germline V gives CDR1 DFQATT, CDR2 SNEGSKA (reference sequence).

V is TRBV14 and J is TRBJ1-4, with 7 bases aligning to TRBD1. J gave up 2 bases and V 4 bases, and 7 bases lay outside the gene matches. Germline V gene lookup returns CDR1 SGHDN and CDR2 FVKESK. The CDR3 sequence is 16 residues long. The CDR3 loop is CASSRRKTGTNEKLFF. DNA of the CDR3: TGTGCCAGCAGCCGACGCAAGACAGGGACTAATGAAAAACTGTTTTTT.

A few counts support this clonotype. This chain joins TRBV6-1 and TRBJ2-7; maybe TRBD2 (5 bases). The germline CDR1 and CDR2 sequences are MNHNS and SASEGT. Trimming shortened V by 7 bases and J by 1 base, and 17 bases separated the two germline ends. The CDR3 totals 15 residues. CDR3 sequence: CASNDGAGGSYEQYV. CDR3 bases: TGTGCCAGCAATGATGGCGCGGGCGGGTCCTACGAGCAGTACGTC.

This clonotype was picked up many times. This chain links TRBV25-1 with TRBJ2-7, with D perhaps TRBD1 (6 bases). V shed 6 bases and J shed 5 bases, with 20 bases lying between them. CDR1 is MGHDK and CDR2 is SYGVNS in the germline V gene. The CDR3 is 15 residues long. The CDR3 sequence: CASRKIHRDHNEQYF. In DNA, the CDR3 is TGTGCCAGCAGGAAAATACACAGGGATCATAACGAGCAGTACTTC.

This clonotype was counted at least ten times. This sequence joins TRBV5-1 and TRBJ1-4; a weak D match, TRBD1 (5 bases). CDR3 size: 15 residues. Germline loops: CDR1 SGHRS, CDR2 YFSETQ. The V gene lost 0 bases and the J gene lost 4 bases, with 10 bases spanning the gap. The CDR3 DNA follows: TGCGCCAGCAGCTTGGTAGGGGTCGTTAATGAAAAACTGTTTTTT. Translating gives CASSLVGVVNEKLFF.

This clonotype was counted ten times or more. The chain carries TRBV15 and TRBJ2-2, with D perhaps TRBD1 (8 bases). The CDR3 runs to 15 residues. CDR1 and CDR2 (germline): LNHNV, YYDKDF (reference sequence). Between the trimmed V and J ends, which lost 5 bases and 5 bases, there was a span of 15 bases. CDR3 residues: CATSVTGGATGELFF. The CDR3 DNA is TGTGCCACCAGCGTCACAGGGGGGGCAACCGGGGAGCTGTTTTTT.

Concerning this clonotype itself: This may be a read error: a much more frequent sequence differs by one nucleotide. The rearrangement links TRBV20-1 to TRBJ2-7, with D perhaps matching TRBD1 (6 bases). The CDR3 totals 13 residues. Germline-derived CDR1 and CDR2 are DFQATT and SNEGSKA (reference sequence). With 4 bases removed from V and 1 base from J, the gap between germline ends came to 11 bases. The CDR3 DNA sequence: TGCAGTGCTAAAAACAGGGATTCCTACGAGCAGTACGTC. Protein product: CSAKNRDSYEQYV.

The V gene is TRBV20-1, the J gene TRBJ2-3; D remains ambiguous. CDR3 length: 12 residues. Deletions cut 6 bases from V and 2 bases from J, with 9 bases between. Germline CDR1 is DFQATT and CDR2 is SNEGSKA (reference sequence). This CDR3 is CSAPFFTDTQYF. DNA for the CDR3: TGCAGTGCCCCGTTTTTCACAGATACGCAGTATTTT.

A few counts support this clonotype. The chain has TRBV30 and TRBJ2-5, with no clear D. This CDR3 comprises 13 residues. Germline lookup yields CDR1 GTSNPN and CDR2 SVGIG (reference sequence). The germline V and J ends were trimmed by 3 bases and 1 base, with 9 bases remaining between them. The CDR3 sequence is CAWRWQLQETQYF. CDR3 DNA: TGTGCCTGGAGGTGGCAGCTCCAAGAGACCCAGTACTTC.

CDR3 in amino acids: CASSYLGGVRGYTF. The CDR3 bases are TGTGCCAGCAGTTACTTGGGAGGGGTCCGTGGCTACACCTTC. V and J are TRBV6-5 and TRBJ1-2, with TRBD1 as a possible D gene (5 bases). The ends were cut back, 1 base at V and 7 bases at J, with 13 bases in the middle. The CDR3 is made up of 14 amino acids. Germline CDR1 MNHEY, CDR2 SVGAGI.

The chain is built from TRBV6-5 and TRBJ1-2; maybe TRBD1 (5 bases). This CDR3 has 17 residues. The germline V gene has CDR1 MNHEY and CDR2 SVGAGI. V dropped 4 bases and J dropped 2 bases, with 20 bases sitting between them. For the CDR3, the DNA is TGTGCCAGCAGTTCCGTAGGGACGGGGGGTACCAACTATGGCTACACCTTC. This gives the protein CASSSVGTGGTNYGYTF.

J is TRBJ2-5 and V is TRBV12-3 or TRBV12-4; 8 positions agree with TRBD1. V lost 3 bases to trimming and J lost 7 bases; unmatched junction nucleotides: 7. This CDR3 is 14 amino acids long. The CDR3 loop is CASSFNRGWWTQYF. The CDR3 nucleotides read TGTGCCAGCAGTTTTAACAGGGGGTGGTGGACCCAGTACTTC.

The chain carries TRBV20-1 and TRBJ1-5; D might be TRBD1 (5 bases). V was trimmed by 3 bases and J by 3 bases, leaving 12 bases between them. Germline assignment: CDR1 DFQATT and CDR2 SNEGSKA (reference sequence). The CDR3 contains 14 residues. CDR3 protein: CSASRGGYNQPQHF. The CDR3 DNA follows: TGCAGTGCTAGCCGGGGGGGATACAATCAGCCCCAGCATTTT.

The chain combines TRBV5-6 with TRBJ2-3; possibly TRBD2 for D (5 bases). CDR3 length equals 13 residues. Trimming took 2 bases from V and 4 from J, leaving 8 bases between them. From germline, CDR1 is SGHDT and CDR2 YYEEEE. The CDR3 here is CASSFSVADTQYF. For the CDR3, the DNA is TGTGCCAGCAGCTTTAGCGTCGCAGATACGCAGTATTTT.

This chain joins TRBV7-6 and TRBJ2-7, with TRBD1 identical over 10 bases. V was pared by 0 bases and J by 5 bases, with 7 bases of the junction left unmatched. This CDR3 region has 16 residues. Germline CDR1 is SGHVS and CDR2 is FNYEAQ. CDR3 sequence: CASSLALGTGVDEQYF. The CDR3 DNA reads TGTGCCAGCAGCTTAGCCTTGGGGACAGGGGTTGACGAGCAGTACTTC.

Written as DNA, the CDR3 is TGTGCCAGCAGCTTGAATAGACAGCTAAAAAACATTCAGTACTTC. Its translation: CASSLNRQLKNIQYF. The chain uses TRBV13 and TRBJ2-4; tentatively, D is TRBD1 (5 bases). The CDR3 covers 15 residues. Trimming pared 3 bases from V and 4 bases from J, leaving 13 bases between. Germline lookup yields CDR1 PRHDT and CDR2 FYEKMQ (reference sequence).

Worth noting for this clonotype: This may stem from a read error, because a much larger clone lies one nucleotide away. The rearrangement links TRBV5-1 to TRBJ2-3; TRBD1 aligns across 11 bases. Germline CDR1 SGHRS, CDR2 YFSETQ. V was pared by 4 bases and J by 5 bases, with 6 bases of the junction left unmatched. This CDR3 is 15 amino acids long. The chain's CDR3 is CASSVDRGLEDTQYF. The CDR3, as DNA: TGCGCCAGCAGCGTGGACAGGGGGCTGGAAGATACGCAGTATTTT.

This sequence joins TRBV28 and TRBJ1-5, with D maybe TRBD1 (6 bases). This CDR3 has 13 residues. Germline CDR1 is MDHEN and CDR2 is SYDVKM. Trimming pared 8 bases from V and 7 bases from J, leaving 15 bases between. CDR3 sequence (DNA): TGTGCCAGCGTCGGCAGGGGAAGACAGCCCCAGCATTTT. This sequence encodes CASVGRGRQPQHF. The whole variable domain, filled in from reference TRBV28 and TRBJ1-5, reads DVKVTQSSRYLVKRTGEKVFLECVQDMDHENMFWYRQDPGLGLRLIYFSYDVKMKEKGDIPEGYSVSREKKERFSLILESASTNQTSMYLCASVGRGRQPQHFGDGTRLSIL.

This clonotype was found a few times. The chain recombines TRBV6-1 with TRBJ2-5; D possibly corresponds to TRBD1 (6 bases). Germline-derived CDR1 and CDR2 are MNHNS and SASEGT. This CDR3 is 15 amino acids long. The V end lost 6 bases, the J end lost 5 bases, and 19 bases lay between the germline ends. CDR3 sequence: CASRNLTGSRETQYF. For the CDR3, the DNA is TGTGCCAGCAGAAACCTGACAGGTTCTCGGGAGACCCAGTACTTC.

The sample holds many counts of this clonotype. The rearrangement uses TRBV12-3 or TRBV12-4 and TRBJ1-3; the D gene is possibly TRBD1 (5 bases). With 7 bases removed from V and 2 bases from J, the gap between germline ends came to 12 bases. This CDR3 is 14 amino acids long. CDR3 bases: TGTGCCAGCACCACTGGGACGGCTGGAAACACCATATATTTT. It specifies CASTTGTAGNTIYF.

This clonotype was detected ten times or more. The chain carries TRBV11-1 and TRBJ2-2; the D gene is possibly TRBD1 (5 bases). Trimming stripped 1 base from V and 4 bases from J, with 25 bases between. Germline CDR1 and CDR2: SGHAT and FQDESV (reference sequence). CDR3 size: 20 residues. In nucleotides, the CDR3 is TGTGCCAGCAGCTTAGAACTGGTGCACCAGGGCGCTCTAATCACCGGGGAGCTGTTTTTT. This translates into CASSLELVHQGALITGELFF.

The sample holds a few counts of this clonotype. The chain combines TRBV3-1 with TRBJ2-7; 7 nucleotides agree with TRBD2. J was trimmed by 5 bases and V by 0 bases; bases with no gene match: 10. Germline V CDR1 and CDR2: LGHDT, YNNKEL (reference sequence). This CDR3 spans 16 amino acids. CDR3 amino acids: CASSQDTAGLVNEQYF. The DNA for the CDR3 is TGTGCCAGCAGCCAAGATACAGCGGGGCTCGTCAACGAGCAGTACTTC.

This clonotype occurred many times. This rearrangement joins TRBV3-1 to TRBJ2-5, with 7 bases identical to TRBD2. The germline gives CDR1 LGHDT, CDR2 YNNKEL (reference sequence). This CDR3 region has 17 residues. Trimming cost V 5 bases and J 2 bases; bases outside gene matches: 14. In nucleotides, the CDR3 is TGTGCCAGCAGCGAAGGGTATGTGGGACTACTTCAAGAGACCCAGTACTTC. It codes for CASSEGYVGLLQETQYF.

V is TRBV20-1 and J is TRBJ2-1, with D perhaps assigned TRBD1 or TRBD2 (5 bases each). This CDR3 comprises 15 residues. V lost 5 bases and J lost 5, with 19 bases in between. Germline V CDR1 and CDR2: DFQATT, SNEGSKA (reference sequence). Here the CDR3 reads CSASSEGPYNNEQFF. Written as DNA, the CDR3 is TGCAGTGCTTCCAGTGAGGGACCCTACAACAATGAGCAGTTCTTC.

This clonotype came up a few times. V and J are TRBV29-1 and TRBJ2-2; possibly TRBD1 for D (6 bases). V was trimmed by 5 bases and J by 0 bases, leaving 10 bases between them. The CDR3 runs 14 residues. CDR1 and CDR2 from the germline V gene are SQVTM and ANQGSEA. CDR3 DNA sequence: TGCAGCGTTAGCCAGGGGACGAACACCGGGGAGCTGTTTTTT. This gives the protein CSVSQGTNTGELFF.

This clonotype was counted a few times. This sequence joins TRBV20-1 and TRBJ1-1, with a possible D match to TRBD1 (6 bases). The ends were cut back, 7 bases at V and 5 bases at J, with 14 bases in the middle. This CDR3 contains 12 residues. Germline-derived CDR1 and CDR2 are DFQATT and SNEGSKA (reference sequence). In DNA, the CDR3 is TGCAGTGTTACAGGGAAAACGACTGAAGCTTTCTTT. Translated: CSVTGKTTEAFF.

This clonotype was observed many times. This chain connects TRBV3-1 to TRBJ2-7; D is ambiguous. Trimming cost V 4 bases and J 7 bases, with 14 bases left between them. In germline, CDR1 is LGHDT, CDR2 YNNKEL (reference sequence). The CDR3 is 13 residues long. CDR3 region: CASSPPPHTEQYF. The DNA for the CDR3 is TGTGCCAGCAGCCCTCCGCCCCATACGGAGCAGTACTTC.

This clonotype was observed at least ten times. The chain couples TRBV29-1 to TRBJ1-1; maybe TRBD1 (5 bases). This CDR3 comprises 13 residues. V was cut by 6 bases and J by 1 base, with 12 bases left in between. Per germline, CDR1 SQVTM and CDR2 ANQGSEA. The CDR3 bases are TGCAGCGTCGGGGGGACGAGGAACACTGAAGCTTTCTTT. As protein: CSVGGTRNTEAFF.